This entry lists 32 T cell receptor beta chains sequenced from one sample in a study of spatial heterogeneity in lung cancer. TCRdb reprocessed the 5' RACE reads via MiXCR and lists one record per CDR3 protein. Of 3,500 to 4,000 distinct CDR3 sequences in the sample, roughly 5% were seen once. Time point given: sample taken at primary tumor resection. Study results and caveats: It was found that expanded intratumoral alpha and beta TCR counts tracked tumor mutation counts.

The antigens of these receptors remain unknown. The source material was lung tumor tissue, sampled at surgery. Receptor source: a female donor with early-stage non-small cell lung cancer.

By frequency in the sample, this clonotype is medium-sized. CDR3 coding DNA: TGTGCCAGCAGTTTACAGGTCGCGAACACCGGGGAGCTGTTTTTT. Translation gives CASSLQVANTGELFF. J is TRBJ2-2 and V is TRBV28; the D is unclear. The CDR3 consists of 15 residues. Trimming stripped 2 bases from V and 0 bases from J, with 7 bases between. Germline V CDR1 and CDR2: MDHEN, SYDVKM. The full variable domain, with the rest looked up from reference TRBV28 and TRBJ2-2, is DVKVTQSSRYLVKRTGEKVFLECVQDMDHENMFWYRQDPGLGLRLIYFSYDVKMKEKGDIPEGYSVSREKKERFSLILESASTNQTSMYLCASSLQVANTGELFFGEGSRLTVL.

This clonotype is deemed large. This chain uses TRBV20-1 with TRBJ1-1, with TRBD1 matching over 8 bases. After removal of 6 bases from V and 6 bases from J, the junction contained 9 bases not matched to a gene. The length of the CDR3 is 13 residues. The germline V gene has CDR1 DFQATT and CDR2 SNEGSKA (reference sequence). CDR3: CSAKTGAKPEAFF. The CDR3 region has the DNA TGCAGTGCAAAGACAGGGGCGAAGCCTGAAGCTTTCTTT.

Within the sample, this clonotype is medium-sized. The V call is TRBV20-1, the J call TRBJ2-5, with 7 bases aligning to TRBD2. The CDR3 covers 14 residues. Unmatched junction bases numbered 8, after V lost 4 bases and J lost 3 bases. Looked up from germline, CDR1 is DFQATT and CDR2 is SNEGSKA (reference sequence). The CDR3 DNA is TGCAGTGCTACAAGATGGGGGGGGGAAGAGACCCAGTACTTC. Its protein is CSATRWGGEETQYF.

By sample share, this clonotype is medium-sized. The chain combines TRBV6-6 with TRBJ1-5; 7 positions agree with TRBD1. V was pared by 5 bases and J by 2 bases, with 9 bases of the junction left unmatched. Looked up from germline, CDR1 is MNHNY and CDR2 is SVGAGI (reference sequence). The CDR3 extends over 16 amino acids. The CDR3 is CASSRRQGGGNQPQHF. CDR3 DNA sequence: TGTGCCAGCAGTAGACGACAGGGCGGCGGCAATCAGCCCCAGCATTTT.

This clonotype is medium-sized (0.01 to 0.1%) in the sample. The V gene is TRBV7-2, the J gene TRBJ1-6; 9 bases align to TRBD1. Germline assignment: CDR1 SGHTA and CDR2 FQGNSA. CDR3 size: 15 residues. V dropped 3 bases and J dropped 10; count of bases not matched to a gene: 7. DNA of the CDR3: TGTGCCAGCAGCTTGGGACAGGGTGAAACATCACCCCTCCACTTT. As protein: CASSLGQGETSPLHF.

This clonotype qualifies as medium-sized. The V call is TRBV3-1, the J call TRBJ2-7, with D tentatively TRBD1 or TRBD2 (5 bases each). Germline CDR1 reads LGHDT; CDR2 reads YNNKEL (reference sequence). The CDR3 is made up of 14 amino acids. Deletions cut 0 bases from V and 2 bases from J, with 8 bases between. CDR3: CASSQETGPYEQYF. For the CDR3, the DNA is TGTGCCAGCAGCCAAGAAACGGGGCCCTACGAGCAGTACTTC.

This clonotype qualifies as medium-sized. V and J are TRBV7-2 and TRBJ2-6; D gene unclear. From germline, CDR1 is SGHTA and CDR2 FQGNSA. CDR3 length: 15 residues. Trimming left V 1 base short and J 0 bases short, with 4 bases between. The CDR3 nucleotides are TGTGCCAGCAGCTTAGTACACTCTGGGGCCAACGTCCTGACTTTC. It codes for CASSLVHSGANVLTF.

In this sample, this clonotype is medium-sized (0.01 to 0.1%). The V gene is TRBV7-9, the J gene TRBJ2-1, with TRBD2 matching 9 bases. Per the germline V gene, CDR1 is SEHNR and CDR2 is FQNEAQ (reference sequence). This CDR3 has 15 residues. The V and J ends lost 5 bases and 2 bases, in that order; junction bases with no gene match: 4. The CDR3 is CASSPLAGAYNEQFF. The CDR3 bases are TGTGCCAGCAGCCCCTTAGCGGGGGCCTACAATGAGCAGTTCTTC.

This clonotype was observed at least ten times. The rearrangement uses TRBV24-1 and TRBJ2-3; TRBD1 aligns across 10 bases. This CDR3 contains 18 residues. Germline V gene sequence: CDR1 KGHDR, CDR2 SFDVKD. V shed 2 bases, J shed 4 bases, and the junction held 11 bases outside the gene matches. The CDR3 coding sequence is TGTGCCACCAGTGATTGGGGTTCGGACAGGGGGGGCCCAGATACGCAGTATTTT. This translates into CATSDWGSDRGGPDTQYF.

By frequency in the sample, this clonotype is medium-sized (0.01 to 0.1%). The V and J genes are TRBV12-3 or TRBV12-4 and TRBJ2-4, with D tentatively TRBD1 or TRBD2 (5 bases each). The germline V and J ends were trimmed by 7 bases and 6 bases, with 19 bases remaining between them. The CDR3 covers 15 residues. The CDR3: CASTIQGRAGNIQYF. CDR3 nucleotides: TGTGCCAGCACCATCCAGGGCAGGGCGGGAAACATTCAGTACTTC.

In this sample, this clonotype turned up many times. This rearrangement joins TRBV7-2 to TRBJ2-6; 9 bases are shared with TRBD1. The V and J ends lost 8 bases and 2 bases, in that order; junction bases with no gene match: 7. The germline V gene encodes CDR1 SGHTA and CDR2 FQGNSA. The CDR3 sequence is 16 residues long. The CDR3 nucleotides are TGTGCCAGCGAAGTCGGGACAGGGACTGGGGCCAACGTCCTGACTTTC. Protein sequence: CASEVGTGTGANVLTF.

In this sample, this clonotype is medium-sized (0.01 to 0.1%). J is TRBJ1-1 and V is TRBV20-1, with TRBD1 matching 7 bases. After removal of 6 bases from V and 0 bases from J, the junction contained 13 bases not matched to a gene. The CDR3 consists of 16 residues. CDR1 DFQATT and CDR2 SNEGSKA come from the germline V gene (reference sequence). CDR3 protein: CSAALTGSNMNTEAFF. DNA of the CDR3: TGCAGTGCCGCTCTGACAGGGAGTAACATGAACACTGAAGCTTTCTTT.

By sample fraction, this clonotype is medium-sized (0.01 to 0.1%). This sequence joins TRBV20-1 and TRBJ2-3; D possibly corresponds to TRBD2 (5 bases). Germline lookup yields CDR1 DFQATT and CDR2 SNEGSKA (reference sequence). The CDR3 runs 14 residues. V was clipped by 3 bases and J by 6 bases, with 16 bases between them. This CDR3 reads CSASLPRGSDTQYF. Written as DNA, the CDR3 is TGCAGTGCTAGTCTTCCGCGAGGGTCCGATACGCAGTATTTT.

In this sample, this clonotype turned up many times. The V and J genes are TRBV3-1 and TRBJ2-1, with TRBD1 matching 7 bases. From germline, CDR1 is LGHDT and CDR2 YNNKEL (reference sequence). The CDR3 loop spans 16 amino acids. J was trimmed by 2 bases and V by 1 base; bases with no gene match: 5. The CDR3 DNA sequence: TGTGCCAGCAGCCAAGGCAGGGGGATAGCCTACAATGAGCAGTTCTTC. Translating it yields CASSQGRGIAYNEQFF.

The chain combines TRBV7-2 with TRBJ1-3; perhaps TRBD1 as D (5 bases). This CDR3 is built from 14 residues. Between the trimmed V and J ends, which lost 3 bases and 0 bases, there was a span of 6 bases. Germline assignment: CDR1 SGHTA and CDR2 FQGNSA. This CDR3 reads CASSFDSSGNTIYF. CDR3 DNA sequence: TGTGCCAGCAGCTTTGACAGCTCTGGAAACACCATATATTTT.

This clonotype is labeled medium-sized (0.01 to 0.1%). The rearrangement links TRBV3-1 to TRBJ2-5, with D uncertain. Germline V gives CDR1 LGHDT, CDR2 YNNKEL (reference sequence). Trimming left V 7 bases short and J 5 bases short, with 8 bases between. The length of the CDR3 is 11 residues. This CDR3 reads CASTPGETQYF. The CDR3 DNA follows: TGTGCCAGCACCCCTGGGGAGACCCAGTACTTC.

By share, this clonotype counts as medium-sized. The chain combines TRBV20-1 with TRBJ2-7, with TRBD2 as a possible D gene (6 bases). The CDR3 is 14 amino acids. Germline CDR1 is DFQATT and CDR2 is SNEGSKA (reference sequence). Trimming pared 3 bases from V and 1 base from J, leaving 13 bases between. CDR3 amino acids: CSASGGGASYEQYF. CDR3 sequence (DNA): TGCAGTGCTAGTGGTGGCGGGGCTTCCTACGAGCAGTACTTC.

Relative to its sample, this clonotype is medium-sized. This rearrangement joins TRBV30 to TRBJ1-1; possible D gene TRBD1, 5 bases. Germline assignment: CDR1 GTSNPN and CDR2 SVGIG (reference sequence). V lost 0 bases and J 5 bases, leaving 10 bases between the germline ends. This CDR3 is 13 amino acids long. The CDR3 bases are TGTGCCTGGAGTGTACAGGATGGTACTGAAGCTTTCTTT. Translated: CAWSVQDGTEAFF.

This clonotype has ten or more counts. The CDR3 sequence: CASKHYRDRGSYEQYF. The CDR3 DNA sequence: TGTGCCAGCAAACACTACCGGGACAGGGGGTCCTACGAGCAGTACTTC. The rearrangement links TRBV6-5 to TRBJ2-7, with 11 bases matching TRBD1. J gave up 1 base and V 7 bases, and 9 bases lay outside the gene matches. The CDR3 totals 16 residues. Germline loops: CDR1 MNHEY, CDR2 SVGAGI.

This clonotype was recorded at least ten times. The V call is TRBV4-3, the J call TRBJ2-7; D is tentatively TRBD1 or TRBD2 (5 bases each). V shed 4 bases and J shed 6 bases, with 16 bases lying between them. CDR1 LGHNA and CDR2 YSLEER come from the germline V gene. This CDR3 spans 14 amino acids. The CDR3 DNA reads TGCGCCAGCAGCCTGGGACCCAGGATCGGCGAGCAGTACTTC. This codes for CASSLGPRIGEQYF.

By share of the sample, this clonotype is medium-sized. The rearrangement uses TRBV12-3 or TRBV12-4 and TRBJ1-2; TRBD1 agrees at 7 bases. The CDR3 runs to 15 residues. V lost 5 bases to trimming and J lost 4 bases; unmatched junction nucleotides: 10. This CDR3 reads CASSTLDRALYGYTF. In DNA, the CDR3 is TGTGCCAGCAGTACCCTAGACAGGGCTCTCTATGGCTACACCTTC.

This clonotype is categorized as medium-sized (0.01 to 0.1%). The chain recombines TRBV12-3 or TRBV12-4 with TRBJ1-5; D remains ambiguous. This CDR3 spans 13 amino acids. Trimming left V 1 base short and J 0 bases short, with 1 base between. The CDR3 DNA sequence: TGTGCCAGCAGTTTAGTTAGCAATCAGCCCCAGCATTTT. Its translation: CASSLVSNQPQHF.

This clonotype was recorded at least ten times. V usage is TRBV7-2 and J usage is TRBJ2-7, with D possibly TRBD1 on 5 matching bases. Germline V gene sequence: CDR1 SGHTA, CDR2 FQGNSA. V dropped 2 bases and J dropped 3 bases, with 17 bases sitting between them. This CDR3 has 16 amino acids. DNA of the CDR3: TGTGCCAGCAGCTTACCCCGAGACAGAAACGACTACGAGCAGTACTTC. This sequence encodes CASSLPRDRNDYEQYF.

This clonotype has a count of ten or more. This chain connects TRBV3-1 to TRBJ2-2; no definite D call. The CDR3 loop spans 12 amino acids. V gave up 9 bases and J gave up 4 bases, with 9 bases separating them. The germline CDR1 and CDR2 sequences are LGHDT and YNNKEL (reference sequence). The chain's CDR3 is CASFDGTGELFF. The DNA of the CDR3 is TGTGCCAGTTTCGACGGCACCGGGGAGCTGTTTTTT.

This clonotype is medium-sized (0.01 to 0.1%). The chain joins TRBV12-3 or TRBV12-4 to TRBJ1-3; D is unclear. V was cut by 0 bases and J by 0 bases, with 9 bases left in between. This CDR3 is built from 16 residues. The CDR3 DNA is TGTGCCAGCAGTTTAGCGAGGCAGGTCTCTGGAAACACCATATATTTT. Protein sequence: CASSLARQVSGNTIYF.

By share, this clonotype counts as medium-sized. The chain uses TRBV4-1 and TRBJ2-3; no clear D. The CDR3 is made up of 16 amino acids. The V and J ends lost 2 bases and 0 bases respectively, with 12 bases between them. Germline V gene data show CDR1 as MGHRA and CDR2 as YSYEKL. CDR3 DNA: TGCGCCAGCAGCCAATTGACCCGAATAAGCACAGATACGCAGTATTTT. Its translation is CASSQLTRISTDTQYF.

This clonotype was found many times. V gene TRBV9 combines with J gene TRBJ2-4, with D possibly TRBD1 on 6 matching bases. V lost 1 base to trimming and J lost 2 bases, with 13 bases between them. Germline values: CDR1 SGDLS, CDR2 YYNGEE. CDR3 length equals 16 residues. CDR3 nucleotides: TGTGCCAGCAGCGTAAACCCGACAGGTTCCAAAAACATTCAGTACTTC. Protein sequence: CASSVNPTGSKNIQYF.

This clonotype is labeled medium-sized. The J gene is TRBJ2-3, the V gene TRBV7-2; D uncertain. The CDR3 spans 13 residues. Trimming stripped 4 bases from V and 4 bases from J, with 9 bases between. CDR1 SGHTA and CDR2 FQGNSA come from the germline V gene. This CDR3 is CASSSRVADTQYF. The CDR3 DNA is TGTGCCAGCAGCTCCAGAGTCGCAGATACGCAGTATTTT.

This clonotype has a count of ten or more. The chain employs TRBV10-2 and TRBJ2-2; D may be TRBD2 (6 bases). The germline gives CDR1 WSHSY, CDR2 SAAADI. V was shortened by 5 bases and J by 6 bases, with 19 bases between the two germline ends. The CDR3 is 16 amino acids. CDR3 DNA sequence: TGCGCCAGCAGTAGCAGGCGGGGATCGAGACCCGGGGAGCTGTTTTTT. It is translated as CASSSRRGSRPGELFF.

This clonotype is termed medium-sized. The genes are TRBV4-1 and TRBJ2-3; possible D gene TRBD2, 5 bases. The CDR3 is 16 residues long. Trimming took 0 bases from V and 2 from J, leaving 12 bases between them. Germline V gene lookup returns CDR1 MGHRA and CDR2 YSYEKL. In DNA form, the CDR3 reads TGCGCCAGCAGCCAAGATGAGGGCGACTACACAGATACGCAGTATTTT. This sequence encodes CASSQDEGDYTDTQYF.

By share of the sample, this clonotype is medium-sized. This chain joins TRBV28 and TRBJ2-5; D is unresolved. The V gene lost 2 bases and the J gene lost 0 bases, with 13 bases spanning the gap. This CDR3 region has 16 residues. Germline V lookup: CDR1 MDHEN, CDR2 SYDVKM. As DNA, the CDR3 is TGTGCCAGCAGTTTACTCCTGTTAGCAAACCAAGAGACCCAGTACTTC. Its translation: CASSLLLLANQETQYF.

This clonotype occurred many times. The rearrangement joins TRBV7-9 to TRBJ1-2; the D is unclear. Trimming removed 0 bases from V and 0 bases from J, with 8 bases in between. This CDR3 contains 15 residues. From germline, CDR1 is SEHNR and CDR2 FQNEAQ (reference sequence). The CDR3 loop reads CASSLADAANYGYTF. The CDR3 nucleotides are TGTGCCAGCAGCTTAGCGGACGCAGCTAACTATGGCTACACCTTC.